The rows below give T cell receptor beta chains drawn from one sample of a study of blood T cell repertoires in COVID-19. Sequenced by immunoSEQ multiplex PCR; TCRdb stores in-frame clones only, minus some. Found here are 170,000 or so clones, approximately 87% of them singletons; the top ten hold 6% to 8.5%. Sequencing was performed on PBMCs or T cells enriched from blood (not recorded which). These receptors all come from a woman aged 50 to 65 who had recovered from COVID-19. The CDR3 runs from the conserved cysteine through the conserved F or W. The order of the fields is J gene, V gene, clone size, D gene, CDR3 DNA, CDR3 protein. A D gene is named only where the DNA matches it firmly. Not every row has a clone size; where given, it reads once, few, many or a size class.

>TRBJ1-5|TRBV6-5|NA|NA
TGTGCCAGCAGTTACTCACCGGCCCAGGATCAGCCCCAGCATTTT
CASSYSPAQDQPQHF
>TRBJ2-5|TRBV7-3|NA|NA
TGTGCCAGCAGCTTAACGGGGGGTTTTGCAGAGACCCAGTACTTC
CASSLTGGFAETQYF
>TRBJ2-6|TRBV18|NA|TRBD2
TGTGCCAGCTCCGGGGGGTCTGGGGCCAACGTCCTGACTTTC
CASSGGSGANVLTF
>TRBJ1-1|TRBV5-5|NA|TRBD1
TGTGCCAGCAGCAATCCGGGACAGATGAACACTGAAGCTTTCTTT
CASSNPGQMNTEAFF
>TRBJ1-1|TRBV25-1|NA|NA
TGTGCCAGCAGTGAGGGCCAGAACACTGAAGCTTTCTTT
CASSEGQNTEAFF
>TRBJ2-1|TRBV18|NA|TRBD2
TGTGCCAGCTCACCACCTTGGGGGGGAAGGGAGCAGTTCTTC
CASSPPWGGREQFF
>TRBJ2-3|TRBV2|NA|TRBD1
TGTGCCAGCATACAGGGGGCAGATACGCAGTATTTT
CASIQGADTQYF
>TRBJ2-1|TRBV5-1|NA|NA
TGCGCCAGCAATATTCAGGGGAGAAATGAGCAGTTCTTC
CASNIQGRNEQFF
>TRBJ1-1|TRBV11-1|NA|NA
TGTGCCAGCAGCTTAAACGGGAACACTGAAGCTTTCTTT
CASSLNGNTEAFF
>TRBJ2-1|TRBV12-5|NA|NA
TGTGCTAGTGGTTACGTACAGGGAAGCTCCTACAATGAGCAGTTCTTC
CASGYVQGSSYNEQFF
>TRBJ2-3|TRBV19|NA|NA
TGTGCCAGTAGTACGACAGCGAGCACAGATACGCAGTATTTT
CASSTTASTDTQYF
>TRBJ2-1|TRBV7-9|NA|NA
TGTGCCAGCAGCTTAGAGGGCGGGGGCGAGCAGTTCTTC
CASSLEGGGEQFF
>TRBJ2-1|TRBV19|NA|TRBD2
TGTGCCAGTAGTATAGCCCCGGGACTAGCGGGGGGGGGTGACAATGAGCAGTTCTTC
CASSIAPGLAGGGDNEQFF
>TRBJ2-3|TRBV5-6|NA|NA
TGTGCCAGCAGCTTGGCCGGGACTGGGGACCTAGATACGCAGTATTTT
CASSLAGTGDLDTQYF
>TRBJ1-1|TRBV7-3|NA|NA
TGTGCCAGCAGCCGAGAGAGGGAGACTGAAGCTTTCTTT
CASSRERETEAFF
>TRBJ2-2|TRBV3-1/TRBV3-2|NA|NA
TGTGCCAGCAGCCAAGTTGGACTCCGGGTAGGCGAGCTGTTTTTT
CASSQVGLRVGELFF
>TRBJ2-1|TRBV3-1/TRBV3-2|once|NA
TGTGCCAGCAGCCAAGAGGGGCGGAATGAGCAGTTCTTC
CASSQEGRNEQFF
>TRBJ2-3|TRBV5-1|NA|TRBD2
TGCGCCAGCAGCTTGGTCGCGACTAGCGGGGTTACAGATACGCAGTATTTT
CASSLVATSGVTDTQYF
>TRBJ2-3|TRBV2|NA|TRBD2
TGTGCCAGCAGTGTGGGCCCTAGCGGGGGGAGCACAGATACGCAGTATTTT
CASSVGPSGGSTDTQYF
>TRBJ2-3|TRBV11-3|NA|NA
TGTGCCAGCAGCCCCCCGTCGAGTACGCAGTATTTT
CASSPPSSTQYF
>TRBJ1-1|TRBV7-3|NA|NA
TGTGCCAGCAGCTTAATCGGCAGGGGGAACACTGAAGCTTTCTTT
CASSLIGRGNTEAFF
>TRBJ1-1|TRBV12-3/TRBV12-4|few|NA
TGTGCCAGCACGGGCGGGGGCGCTGAAGCTTTCTTT
CASTGGGAEAFF
>TRBJ2-2|TRBV5-1|few|NA
TGCGCCAGCAGCTTGGTTGCGACATCGTCCGGGGAGCTGTTTTTT
CASSLVATSSGELFF
>TRBJ1-2|TRBV7-9|NA|NA
TGTGCCAGCAGCTTAGCCGGGGGGCCCCTAGGATATGGCTACACCTTC
CASSLAGGPLGYGYTF
>TRBJ2-2|TRBV2|NA|TRBD1
TGTGCCAGCAGTGATAAGGGGGCGATCACCGGGGAGCTGTTTTTT
CASSDKGAITGELFF
>TRBJ1-5|TRBV24-1|NA|TRBD1
TGTGCCACCAGTGGGACAGGGGATACCGTGATCAATCAGCCCCAGCATTTT
CATSGTGDTVINQPQHF
>TRBJ2-2|TRBV2|NA|TRBD2
TGTGCCAGCAGGGTTCGAGTAGCGGGGGGGTCCACCGGGGAGCTGTTTTTT
CASRVRVAGGSTGELFF
>TRBJ1-1|TRBV24-1|NA|NA
TGTGCCACCAGTGATCTGGCTCCGAACACTGAAGCTTTCTTT
CATSDLAPNTEAFF
>TRBJ2-7|TRBV29-1|NA|TRBD1
TGCAGCGTTGAGGGTCACAGGGGAGACTACGAGCAGTACTTC
CSVEGHRGDYEQYF
>TRBJ2-7|TRBV6-5|few|NA
TGTGCCAGCGAATTGACAGCCTACGAGCAGTACTTC
CASELTAYEQYF
>TRBJ1-1|TRBV12-5|NA|TRBD1
TGTGCTAGTGGTTTGGGGGACAGAAACACTGAAGCTTTCTTT
CASGLGDRNTEAFF
>TRBJ2-2|TRBV6-2/TRBV6-3|NA|NA
TGTGCCAGCAGTTACTCGACGGGGGGCTTCGGGGAGCTGTTTTTT
CASSYSTGGFGELFF
>TRBJ1-2|TRBV19|once|NA
TGTGCCAGTAGTATAGATCCCCGAGAGGGAACATTGAAGGATGGCTACACCTTC
CASSIDPREGTLKDGYTF
>TRBJ2-7|TRBV27|NA|TRBD2
TGTGCCAGCAGTCGCGGGACTAGCGACGAGCAGTACTTC
CASSRGTSDEQYF
>TRBJ2-7|TRBV6-5|NA|TRBD1
TGTGCCAGCAGCCGCTCGACAGGGTCCTACGAGCAGTACTTC
CASSRSTGSYEQYF
>TRBJ2-7|TRBV30|NA|TRBD1
TGTGCCTGGAGGCACCCGACAGGGAGCTCCTACGAGCAGTACTTC
CAWRHPTGSSYEQYF
>TRBJ1-1|TRBV2|NA|TRBD1
TGTGCCAGCAGTGGAGGGGGCGGCTTGACTGAAGCTTTCTTT
CASSGGGGLTEAFF
>TRBJ1-2|TRBV6-5|NA|TRBD1
TGTGCCAGCCACAGGGGACAGGGCATCTATGGCTACACCTTC
CASHRGQGIYGYTF
>TRBJ1-2|TRBV6-6|NA|NA
TGTGCCAGCAGACCACAGGGAAGCTATGGCTACACCTTC
CASRPQGSYGYTF
>TRBJ2-7|TRBV18|few|NA
TGTGCCAGCTCACCGGACCCGGGGATCAACGAGCAGTACTTC
CASSPDPGINEQYF
>TRBJ2-3|TRBV30|NA|TRBD2
TGTGCCTGGGTAAGGCGGGGGGGCACAGATACGCAGTATTTT
CAWVRRGGTDTQYF
>TRBJ2-7|TRBV7-9|NA|NA
TGTGCCAGCAGCCCCACTGGGCCCGGCTACGAGCAGTACTTC
CASSPTGPGYEQYF
>TRBJ2-2|TRBV19|NA|TRBD2
TGTGCCAGTAATTCAAGGGTGGGGACTAGCGGAACCGGGGAGCTGTTTTTT
CASNSRVGTSGTGELFF
>TRBJ2-3|TRBV2|few|TRBD2
TGTGCCAGCAGCCGACTAGCGGGGGTCACAGATACGCAGTATTTT
CASSRLAGVTDTQYF